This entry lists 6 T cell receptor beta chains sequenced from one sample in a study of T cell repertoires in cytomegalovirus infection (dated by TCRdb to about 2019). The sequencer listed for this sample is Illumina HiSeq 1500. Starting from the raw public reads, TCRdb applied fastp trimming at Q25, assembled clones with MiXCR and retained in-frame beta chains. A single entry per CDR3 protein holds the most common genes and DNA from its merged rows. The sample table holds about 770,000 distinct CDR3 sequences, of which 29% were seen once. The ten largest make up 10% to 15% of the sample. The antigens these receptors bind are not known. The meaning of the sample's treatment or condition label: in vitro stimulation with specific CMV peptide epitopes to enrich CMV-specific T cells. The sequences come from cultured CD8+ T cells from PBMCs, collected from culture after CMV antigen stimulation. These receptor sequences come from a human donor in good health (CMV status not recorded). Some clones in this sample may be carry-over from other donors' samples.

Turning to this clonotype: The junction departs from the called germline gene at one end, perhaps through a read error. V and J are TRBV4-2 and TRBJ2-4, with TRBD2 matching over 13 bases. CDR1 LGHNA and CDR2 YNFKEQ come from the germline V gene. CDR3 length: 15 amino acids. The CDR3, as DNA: TGTGCCAGCAGCCATTCCGGGACTAGCGGGGCGGGCTCGGACTTC. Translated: CASSHSGTSGAGSDF.

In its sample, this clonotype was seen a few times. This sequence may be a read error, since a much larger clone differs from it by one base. CDR3 DNA: TGTGCCAGCAGTTACGGCGGGATCTCCTACGAGCAGTACTTC. Encoded protein: CASSYGGISYEQYF. The chain recombines TRBV6-5 with TRBJ2-7; possible D gene TRBD2, 6 bases. CDR3 length equals 14 residues. V lost 2 bases and J 0 bases, leaving 8 bases between the germline ends. Germline-derived CDR1 and CDR2 are MNHEY and SVGAGI.

The CDR3 DNA is TGTGCCAGCAGTTTTACAGGGGGGATTGAAGCTTTCTTT. Its protein is CASSFTGGIEAFF. The chain carries TRBV6-1 and TRBJ1-1; the match to TRBD1 covers 8 bases. Germline CDR1 MNHNS, CDR2 SASEGT. Germline trimming cut 5 bases from V and 7 bases from J; bases unmatched to any gene: 6. CDR3 length equals 13 residues.

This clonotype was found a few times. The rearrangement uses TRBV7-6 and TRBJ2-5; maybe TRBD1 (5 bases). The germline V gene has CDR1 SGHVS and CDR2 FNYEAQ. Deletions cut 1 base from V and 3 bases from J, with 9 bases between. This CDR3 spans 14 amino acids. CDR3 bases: TGTGCCAGCAGCTTAGTGGGGCTAGAAGAGACCCAGTACTTC. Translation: CASSLVGLEETQYF. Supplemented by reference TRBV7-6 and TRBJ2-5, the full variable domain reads GAGVSQSPRYKVTKRGQDVALRCDPISGHVSLYWYRQALGQGPEFLTYFNYEAQQDKSGLPNDRFSAERPEGSISTLTIQRTEQRDSAMYRCASSLVGLEETQYFGPGTRLLVL.

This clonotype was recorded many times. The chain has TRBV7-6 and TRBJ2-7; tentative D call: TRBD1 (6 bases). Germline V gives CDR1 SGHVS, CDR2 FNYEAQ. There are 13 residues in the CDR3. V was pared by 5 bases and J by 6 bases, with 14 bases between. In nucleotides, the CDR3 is TGTGCCAGCAGCATATACAGGGACCGCGAGCAGTACTTC. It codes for CASSIYRDREQYF.

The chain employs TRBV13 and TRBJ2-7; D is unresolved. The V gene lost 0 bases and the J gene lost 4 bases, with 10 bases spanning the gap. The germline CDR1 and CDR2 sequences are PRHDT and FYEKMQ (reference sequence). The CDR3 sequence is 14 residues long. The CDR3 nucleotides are TGTGCCAGCAGCTTAGGGCAGAAGCCGTACGAGCAGTACTTC. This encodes CASSLGQKPYEQYF.